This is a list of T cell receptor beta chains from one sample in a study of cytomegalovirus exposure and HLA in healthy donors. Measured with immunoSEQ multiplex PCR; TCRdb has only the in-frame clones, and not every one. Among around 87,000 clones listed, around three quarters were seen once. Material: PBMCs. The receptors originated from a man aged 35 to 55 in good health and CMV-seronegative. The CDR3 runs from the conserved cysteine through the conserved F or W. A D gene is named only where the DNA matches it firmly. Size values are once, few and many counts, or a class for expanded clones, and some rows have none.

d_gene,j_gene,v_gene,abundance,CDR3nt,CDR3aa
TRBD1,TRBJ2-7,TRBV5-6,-,TGTGCCAGCAGCTTCGAACAGGGGGTCTACGAGCAGTACTTC,CASSFEQGVYEQYF
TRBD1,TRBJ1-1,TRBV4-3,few,TGCGCCAGCAGCGATGACAGGGAGTACACTGAAGCTTTCTTT,CASSDDREYTEAFF
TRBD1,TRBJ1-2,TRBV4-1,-,TGCGCCAGCAGCCAGGATCCCGGGACAGGGAGCATCTACACCTTC,CASSQDPGTGSIYTF
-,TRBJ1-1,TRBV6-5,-,TGTGCCAGCAGTTCTTTGAACAGGAACACTGAAGCTTTCTTT,CASSSLNRNTEAFF
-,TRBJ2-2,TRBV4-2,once,TGTGCCAGCAGCCAAGCCGGGGGTCGAAACACCGGGGAGCTGTTTTTT,CASSQAGGRNTGELFF
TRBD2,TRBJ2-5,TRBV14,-,TGTGCCAGCAGCCAAGCCCTAGCGGGACAGACCCAGTACTTC,CASSQALAGQTQYF
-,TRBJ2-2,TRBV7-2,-,TGTGCCAGCAGCTTAGAAACTCTGGCCGGGGAGCTGTTTTTT,CASSLETLAGELFF
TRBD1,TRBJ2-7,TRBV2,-,TGTGCCAGCAGTGTCGACAGGGTGCTCTCCTACGAGCAGTACTTC,CASSVDRVLSYEQYF
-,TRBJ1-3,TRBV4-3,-,TGCGCCAGCAGCCAACAGGAACCTGGAAACACCATATATTTT,CASSQQEPGNTIYF
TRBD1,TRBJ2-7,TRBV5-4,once,TGTGCCAGCAGCCGACAGGGGGGGTACGAGCAGTACTTC,CASSRQGGYEQYF
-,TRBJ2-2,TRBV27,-,TGTGCCAGCAGTTTATCGATCACAGGCGCCGGGGAGCTGTTTTTT,CASSLSITGAGELFF
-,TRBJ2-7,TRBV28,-,TGTGCCAGCACCTCAATGGGGGGGCTTAGATCCTACGAGCAGTACTTC,CASTSMGGLRSYEQYF
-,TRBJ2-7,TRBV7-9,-,TGTTCCAGCAGCTCAGTTAATTACGAGCAGTACTTC,CSSSSVNYEQYF
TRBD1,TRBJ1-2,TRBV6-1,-,TGTGCCAGCATGGGACAGGGGATGTCTAACTATGGCTACACCTTC,CASMGQGMSNYGYTF
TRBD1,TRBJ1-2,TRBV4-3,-,TGCGCCAGCAGCCAAGATAAGGGACAGGGGATCCATGGCTACACCTTC,CASSQDKGQGIHGYTF
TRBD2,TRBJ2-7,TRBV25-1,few,TGTGCCAGCAGTGAAGAGAGCTCTAGCGGGGGGTCTTACGAGCAGTACTTC,CASSEESSSGGSYEQYF
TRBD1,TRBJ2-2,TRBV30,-,TGTGCCTGGAGTGTTCTTGGGACAGGGTCCGGGGAGCTGTTTTTT,CAWSVLGTGSGELFF
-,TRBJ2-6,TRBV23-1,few,TGCGCCAGCAGTCCTGGGGGCACCACCATGGCCAACGTCCTGACTTTC,CASSPGGTTMANVLTF
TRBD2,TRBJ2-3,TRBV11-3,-,TGTGCCAGCAGCTTTTCGGGGGGGTCAGATACGCAGTATTTT,CASSFSGGSDTQYF
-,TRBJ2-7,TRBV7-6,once,TGTGCCAGCAGCAGCCTCCGGGATATACTAGGGTCCTACGAGCAGTACTTC,CASSSLRDILGSYEQYF
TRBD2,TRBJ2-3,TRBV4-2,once,TGTGCCAGCAGCCAAATGACTAGCGGGGGAAGCACAGATACGCAGTATTTT,CASSQMTSGGSTDTQYF
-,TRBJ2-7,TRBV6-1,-,TGTGCCAGCAGTGAAGTTTCCGTGAGGGCCTACGAGCAGTACTTC,CASSEVSVRAYEQYF
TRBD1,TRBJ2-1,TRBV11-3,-,TGTGCCAGCAGCGGAGACAGGGGCAATGAGCAGTTCTTC,CASSGDRGNEQFF
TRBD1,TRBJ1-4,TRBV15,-,TGTGCCACCAGCAGTCAGCAACAGGGGGCGACTGGGAAATCAAGTGAAAAACTGTCTTTT,CATSSQQQGATGKSSEKLSF
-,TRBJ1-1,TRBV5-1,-,TGCGCCAGCAGCTTGGATGGGCAGCCCAACACTGAAGCTTTCTTT,CASSLDGQPNTEAFF
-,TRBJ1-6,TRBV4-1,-,TGCGCCAGCAGCCAAGATTCCGGGGTGGGGGGTAATTCACCCCTCCACTTT,CASSQDSGVGGNSPLHF